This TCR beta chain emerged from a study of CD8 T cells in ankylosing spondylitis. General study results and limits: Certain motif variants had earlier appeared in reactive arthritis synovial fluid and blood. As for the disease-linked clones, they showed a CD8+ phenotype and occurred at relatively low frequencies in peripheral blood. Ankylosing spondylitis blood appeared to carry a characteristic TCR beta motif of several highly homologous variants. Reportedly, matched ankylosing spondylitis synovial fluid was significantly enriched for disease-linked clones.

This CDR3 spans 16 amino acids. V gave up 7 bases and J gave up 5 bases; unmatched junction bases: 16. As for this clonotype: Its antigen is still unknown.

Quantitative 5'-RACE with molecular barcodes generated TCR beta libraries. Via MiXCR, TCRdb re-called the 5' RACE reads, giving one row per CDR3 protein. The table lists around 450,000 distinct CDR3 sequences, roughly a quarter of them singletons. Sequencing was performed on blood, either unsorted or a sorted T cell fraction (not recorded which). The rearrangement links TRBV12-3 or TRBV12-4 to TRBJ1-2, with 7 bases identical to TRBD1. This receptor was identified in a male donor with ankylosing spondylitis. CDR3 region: CASIPTRDSQLYGYTF. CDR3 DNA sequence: TGTGCCAGCATCCCCACCAGGGACAGCCAACTTTATGGCTACACCTTC.